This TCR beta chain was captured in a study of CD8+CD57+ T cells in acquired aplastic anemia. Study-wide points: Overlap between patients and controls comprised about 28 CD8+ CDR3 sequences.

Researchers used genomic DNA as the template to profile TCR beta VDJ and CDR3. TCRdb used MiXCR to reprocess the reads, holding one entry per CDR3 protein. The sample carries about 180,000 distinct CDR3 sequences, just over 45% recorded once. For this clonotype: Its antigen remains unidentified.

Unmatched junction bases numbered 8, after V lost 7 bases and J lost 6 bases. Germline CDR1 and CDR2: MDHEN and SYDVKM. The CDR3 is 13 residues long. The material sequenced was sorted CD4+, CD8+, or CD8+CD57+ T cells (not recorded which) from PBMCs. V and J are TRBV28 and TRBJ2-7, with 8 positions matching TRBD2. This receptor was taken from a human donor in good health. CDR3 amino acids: CASTPTGRVEQYF. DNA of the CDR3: TGTGCCAGCACCCCGACCGGGAGGGTCGAGCAGTACTTC.